A single sample is the source of the 16 T cell receptor beta chains below, sequenced in a study of follicular helper T cells after annual influenza vaccination. Sequencing used immunoSEQ multiplex PCR; TCRdb keeps in-frame clones, though not all of them. The sample shows 8,000 to 9,000 clones, 75% to 90% of them seen only once. Time point here: 2015-2016 season, 7 days after influenza vaccination. Material: CXCR5+ CD38- circulating T follicular helper cells from blood, obtained 7 days after influenza vaccination. Subset indicated: circulating Tfh, non-naive CD4+CXCR5+PD-1+ (ICOS+CD38+ or ICOS-CD38-). These receptors all stem from an adult who received the influenza vaccine.

The chain joins TRBV11-1 to TRBJ2-3; 9 bases line up with TRBD2. Looked up from germline, CDR1 is SGHAT and CDR2 is FQDESV (reference sequence). V gave up 3 bases and J gave up 5 bases; unmatched junction bases: 6. The CDR3 runs to 15 residues. CDR3 region: CASSLEGLALDTQYF. Written as DNA, the CDR3 is TGTGCCAGCAGCTTGGAGGGACTAGCTTTAGATACGCAGTATTTT.

J is TRBJ2-1 and V is TRBV29-1, with D perhaps TRBD1 (5 bases). The CDR3 has 16 amino acids. CDR1 is SQVTM and CDR2 is ANQGSEA in the germline V gene. V was shortened by 0 bases and J by 1 base, with 13 bases between the two germline ends. In nucleotides, the CDR3 is TGCAGCGTTGAAGACGAAGCAGGGCGGTCCTACAATGAGCAGTTCTTC. Protein: CSVEDEAGRSYNEQFF.

This chain links TRBV19 with TRBJ2-7; 9 bases are a match to TRBD2. The germline gives CDR1 LNHDA, CDR2 SQIVND (reference sequence). Trimming removed 7 bases from V and 2 bases from J; junction bases left unmatched: 9. The CDR3 contains 15 residues. CDR3 in DNA: TGTGCCAGTACCCCGACTAGCGGACCAACCTACGAGCAGTACTTC. Translating it yields CASTPTSGPTYEQYF. Together with reference TRBV19 and TRBJ2-7, the CDR3 gives the full variable domain: DGGITQSPKYLFRKEGQNVTLSCEQNLNHDAMYWYRQDPGQGLRLIYYSQIVNDFQKGDIAEGYSVSREKKESFPLTVTSAQKNPTAFYLCASTPTSGPTYEQYFGPGTRLTVT.

The chain joins TRBV7-2 to TRBJ2-5; tentative D call: TRBD2 (6 bases). The DNA end is a closer match to TRBJ2-7, so the J assignment may be wrong. This CDR3 region has 16 residues. CDR1 and CDR2 from the germline V gene are SGHTA and FQGNSA. The CDR3 spells CASSQQGVAASYEQYF. CDR3 sequence (DNA): TGTGCCAGCAGCCAGCAAGGGGTAGCGGCGAGCTACGAGCAGTACTTC.

The V gene is TRBV2, the J gene TRBJ1-3, with 8 bases lining up with TRBD1. This CDR3 contains 14 residues. CDR1 is SNHLY and CDR2 is FYNNEI in the germline V gene. The trim removed 6 bases at V and 3 bases at J, leaving 4 bases unmatched. This chain's CDR3 is CASRPGTGGNTIYF. CDR3 nucleotide sequence: TGTGCCAGCAGGCCCGGGACAGGTGGAAACACCATATATTTT.

DNA for the CDR3: TGTGCCAGTAGTAATCGGGAATCTACGCAGTATTTT. Its protein is CASSNRESTQYF. This chain joins TRBV19 and TRBJ2-3; D is perhaps TRBD2 (5 bases). V was clipped by 4 bases and J by 8 bases, with 10 bases between them. The germline V gene has CDR1 LNHDA and CDR2 SQIVND (reference sequence). The CDR3 consists of 12 residues.

The sample holds a few counts of this clone. The rearrangement joins TRBV6-5 to TRBJ1-2, with D unresolved. Germline values: CDR1 MNHEY, CDR2 SVGAGI. CDR3 length equals 8 residues. Deletions cut 9 bases from V and 7 bases from J, with 3 bases between. The CDR3 loop reads CARAGYTF. CDR3 nucleotides: TGTGCCAGGGCTGGCTACACCTTC.

This rearrangement joins TRBV2 to TRBJ1-6; D gene ambiguous. Germline values: CDR1 SNHLY, CDR2 FYNNEI. V was pared by 7 bases and J by 8 bases, with 12 bases between. The CDR3 sequence is 13 residues long. For the CDR3, the DNA is TGTGCCAGCAACCCGAATACGGATTCACCCCTCCACTTT. Residues: CASNPNTDSPLHF.

The chain's CDR3 is CSVQIAGTDEAFF. The CDR3, as DNA: TGCAGCGTCCAGATAGCCGGGACAGATGAAGCTTTCTTT. V usage is TRBV29-1 and J usage is TRBJ1-1, with 7 nucleotides matching TRBD1. CDR1 and CDR2 from the germline V gene are SQVTM and ANQGSEA. V dropped 6 bases and J dropped 7; count of bases not matched to a gene: 11. The length of the CDR3 is 13 residues.

The rearrangement uses TRBV7-2 and TRBJ2-1; TRBD2 matches 14 bases. J was trimmed by 6 bases and V by 2 bases; bases with no gene match: 3. CDR1 and CDR2 from the germline V gene are SGHTA and FQGNSA. The CDR3 length is 16 residues. CDR3 amino acids: CASSLKTSGGVNEQFF. Here the CDR3 DNA reads TGTGCCAGCAGCTTAAAGACTAGCGGGGGGGTCAATGAGCAGTTCTTC.

The genes are TRBV30 and TRBJ2-5; the D is unclear. This CDR3 has 13 amino acids. Trimming pared 1 base from V and 4 bases from J, leaving 10 bases between. The germline CDR1 and CDR2 sequences are GTSNPN and SVGIG (reference sequence). The CDR3 sequence: CAWSAQVGETQYF. Here the CDR3 DNA reads TGTGCCTGGAGTGCCCAGGTAGGAGAGACCCAGTACTTC.

V gene TRBV19 combines with J gene TRBJ2-2, with a weak D call TRBD1 (6 bases). Germline CDR1 reads LNHDA; CDR2 reads SQIVND (reference sequence). The CDR3 runs 14 residues. Between the trimmed V and J ends, which lost 7 bases and 6 bases, there was a span of 15 bases. CDR3: CASNLLGHPGELFF. CDR3 nucleotide sequence: TGTGCCAGTAACCTCCTGGGACACCCCGGGGAGCTGTTTTTT.

The rearrangement joins TRBV7-2 to TRBJ2-7, with TRBD1 matching 7 bases. Unmatched junction bases numbered 5, after V lost 1 base and J lost 2 bases. The CDR3 sequence is 15 residues long. The germline gives CDR1 SGHTA, CDR2 FQGNSA. The CDR3 sequence: CASSLEGGPTYEQYF. The CDR3 coding sequence is TGTGCCAGCAGCTTAGAAGGGGGCCCCACCTACGAGCAGTACTTC.

V gene TRBV7-2 combines with J gene TRBJ1-1; a weak D match, TRBD1 (5 bases). CDR3 length equals 14 residues. V was pared by 1 base and J by 0 bases, with 6 bases between. The germline V gene encodes CDR1 SGHTA and CDR2 FQGNSA. The DNA of the CDR3 is TGTGCCAGCAGCTTAGGGGGCGTGAACACTGAAGCTTTCTTT. This sequence encodes CASSLGGVNTEAFF.

As to this clone: Since a far larger clone is one base different, this is likely a read error. The chain links TRBV4-1 to TRBJ2-7; 13 nucleotides line up with TRBD2. Germline lookup yields CDR1 MGHRA and CDR2 YSYEKL. CDR3 length: 16 amino acids. This CDR3 reads CASSLGLAGVSYERYF. The CDR3 DNA follows: TGCGCCAGCAGCCTTGGACTAGCGGGGGTTTCTTACGAGCGGTACTTC.

This chain joins TRBV28 and TRBJ1-4; no definite D call. The V end was cut by 7 bases, the J end by 4 bases, with 22 bases between. This CDR3 is 17 amino acids long. Germline CDR1 and CDR2: MDHEN and SYDVKM. The CDR3 spells CASIKKFRAANNEKLFF. The CDR3 region has the DNA TGTGCCAGCATAAAAAAATTCCGGGCAGCTAATAATGAAAAACTGTTTTTT.